This T cell receptor (beta chain) came from a study of T-cell memory formation after mild COVID-19. The 5'RACE method, run with constant-segment primers, produced TCR alpha and TCR beta cDNA libraries (carrying sample barcodes and UMIs). One entry per CDR3 protein, called by TCRdb with MiXCR from the 5' RACE reads. The sample gives some 290,000 distinct CDR3 sequences, around 15% of which show up once; roughly 25% is in the top ten. There are a few counts of this clonotype. CDR1 is LGHNA, CDR2 YNFKEQ, per germline. V shed 3 bases and J shed 3 bases, with 18 bases lying between them. The CDR3 consists of 16 residues.

The specimen sequenced was PBMCs or a T cell subset sorted from them (not recorded which). V gene TRBV4-2 combines with J gene TRBJ2-7; the D call may be TRBD1 or TRBD2 (5 bases each). This TCR came from a man between 18 and 35 years old who had mild COVID-19 (a few samples of this study predate the infection). Cell type and time point are not known. The CDR3 region has the DNA TGTGCCAGCAGCCAGGCGAGGGGTCAGAGAAACTACGAGCAGTACTTC. Protein sequence: CASSQARGQRNYEQYF.